The 26 T cell receptor beta chains below all came from one sample that was sequenced in a study of T-cell memory formation after mild COVID-19. From the 5' RACE reads, TCRdb called clonotypes with MiXCR, one entry per CDR3 protein. The sample gives approximately 100,000 distinct CDR3 sequences, roughly 10% of which show up once; about 40% is in the top ten. Material for sequencing was PBMCs or a T cell subset sorted from them (not recorded which). Receptors originate from a man between 18 and 35 years old who had mild COVID-19 (a few samples of this study predate the infection). Cell type and time point are not known.

The sample holds a few counts of this clonotype. The rearrangement uses TRBV4-3 and TRBJ1-2, with 8 nucleotides matching TRBD1. With V trimmed by 1 base and J by 1 base, 2 bases remained unmatched. There are 15 residues in the CDR3. The germline gives CDR1 LGHNA, CDR2 YSLEER. Here the CDR3 DNA reads TGCGCCAGCAGCCAAGGGACAGGGCATAACTATGGCTACACCTTC. Its translation: CASSQGTGHNYGYTF.

The chain links TRBV20-1 to TRBJ1-5; D is perhaps TRBD1 (5 bases). Trimming took 5 bases from V and 0 from J, leaving 11 bases between them. This CDR3 is 14 amino acids long. From germline, CDR1 is DFQATT and CDR2 SNEGSKA (reference sequence). The chain's CDR3 is CSAVEGLSNQPQHF. The CDR3 region has the DNA TGCAGTGCTGTAGAGGGGCTTAGCAATCAGCCCCAGCATTTT.

This clonotype has ten or more counts. The chain links TRBV6-2 or TRBV6-3 to TRBJ2-5; no definite D call. CDR3 length equals 13 residues. The germline V gene has CDR1 MNHEY and CDR2 SVGEGT. Trimming stripped 3 bases from V and 1 base from J, with 6 bases between. The CDR3 region is CASSYESQETQYF. CDR3 DNA: TGTGCCAGCAGTTATGAGAGCCAAGAGACCCAGTACTTC.

This clonotype turned up a few times. This chain connects TRBV6-1 to TRBJ1-6; TRBD1 is a possible D gene (5 bases). CDR3 size: 17 residues. The V end was cut by 1 base, the J end by 7 bases, with 17 bases between. The germline CDR1 and CDR2 sequences are MNHNS and SASEGT. CDR3 region: CASSEGTPGRLNSPLHF. CDR3 DNA: TGTGCCAGCAGTGAAGGAACACCGGGACGGCTGAATTCACCCCTCCACTTT.

The chain joins TRBV6-5 to TRBJ2-7, with D perhaps matching TRBD1 (5 bases). CDR3 length: 14 residues. V lost 4 bases to trimming and J lost 0 bases, with 10 bases between them. Germline V CDR1 and CDR2: MNHEY, SVGAGI. CDR3 amino acids: CASSSGPSSYEQYF. CDR3 nucleotide sequence: TGTGCCAGCAGTTCAGGGCCGAGCTCCTACGAGCAGTACTTC.

The gene calls are TRBV29-1 and TRBJ1-2, with D perhaps matching TRBD1 (5 bases). This CDR3 contains 13 residues. Per germline, CDR1 SQVTM and CDR2 ANQGSEA. Trimming removed 5 bases at V and 5 bases at J, with 15 bases between. The CDR3 spells CSVIFGTVYGYTF. The CDR3 DNA follows: TGCAGCGTTATATTCGGGACGGTATATGGCTACACCTTC.

This clonotype was observed a few times. The chain joins TRBV6-5 to TRBJ2-7; the D is unclear. This CDR3 spans 13 amino acids. Trimming removed 2 bases from V and 6 bases from J, with 11 bases in between. Germline V gene data show CDR1 as MNHEY and CDR2 as SVGAGI. DNA for the CDR3: TGTGCCAGCAGTTACGGGTGGGGTGCCGAGCAGTACTTC. It encodes CASSYGWGAEQYF.

This CDR3 reads CASSLAGSDSMNTEAFF. The CDR3 DNA reads as TGTGCCAGCAGTTTAGCGGGGTCCGATTCCATGAACACTGAAGCTTTCTTT. The chain joins TRBV12-3 or TRBV12-4 to TRBJ1-1; D is unresolved. This CDR3 spans 17 amino acids. The V and J ends lost 0 bases and 0 bases respectively, with 14 bases between them.

The rearrangement joins TRBV11-3 to TRBJ2-1; D is perhaps TRBD2 (6 bases). V lost 0 bases to trimming and J lost 0 bases, with 12 bases between them. In germline, CDR1 is SGHNT, CDR2 YENEEA. This CDR3 spans 17 amino acids. The CDR3 loop reads CASSLDTDGSSYNEQFF. CDR3 nucleotide sequence: TGTGCCAGCAGCTTAGATACCGACGGGAGCTCCTACAATGAGCAGTTCTTC. Together with reference TRBV11-3 and TRBJ2-1, the CDR3 gives the full variable domain: EAGVVQSPRYKIIEKKQPVAFWCNPISGHNTLYWYLQNLGQGPELLIRYENEEAVDDSQLPKDRFSAERLKGVDSTLKIQPAELGDSAVYLCASSLDTDGSSYNEQFFGPGTRLTVL.

CDR3 in DNA: TGTGCCAGCCGAGGCGCGGGGGCTTACAATGAGCAGTTCTTC. Protein sequence: CASRGAGAYNEQFF. This chain links TRBV11-2 with TRBJ2-1; tentative D call: TRBD2 (7 bases). The CDR3 runs 14 residues. The germline V gene encodes CDR1 SGHAT and CDR2 FQNNGV. Between the trimmed V and J ends, which lost 8 bases and 4 bases, there was a span of 15 bases.

The chain employs TRBV5-1 and TRBJ2-5; the D is unclear. This CDR3 spans 15 amino acids. Germline V gene lookup returns CDR1 SGHRS and CDR2 YFSETQ. V was clipped by 4 bases and J by 1 base, with 14 bases between them. This CDR3 is CASSKWKGVQETQYF. The CDR3 nucleotides read TGCGCCAGCAGCAAATGGAAAGGTGTCCAAGAGACCCAGTACTTC. Full variable domain (missing parts from reference TRBV5-1 and TRBJ2-5): KAGVTQTPRYLIKTRGQQVTLSCSPISGHRSVSWYQQTPGQGLQFLFEYFSETQRNKGNFPGRFSGRQFSNSRSEMNVSTLELGDSALYLCASSKWKGVQETQYFGPGTRLLVL.

The J gene is TRBJ1-2, the V gene TRBV13; no firm D call. Germline-derived CDR1 and CDR2 are PRHDT and FYEKMQ (reference sequence). V was shortened by 5 bases and J by 7 bases, with 11 bases between the two germline ends. The CDR3 totals 12 residues. In DNA, the CDR3 is TGTGCCAGCAGCCCCTTGGGCGCTGGCTACACCTTC. Translation: CASSPLGAGYTF. The full variable domain, completed using reference TRBV13 and TRBJ1-2, is AAGVIQSPRHLIKEKRETATLKCYPIPRHDTVYWYQQGPGQDPQFLISFYEKMQSDKGSIPDRFSAQQFSDYHSELNMSSLELGDSALYFCASSPLGAGYTFGSGTRLTVV.

This clonotype was observed a handful of times. The chain couples TRBV19 to TRBJ2-2; D is ambiguous. CDR3 length: 15 residues. Trimming cost V 0 bases and J 0 bases, with 5 bases left between them. The germline CDR1 and CDR2 sequences are LNHDA and SQIVND (reference sequence). The CDR3 sequence: CASSIDPPNTGELFF. Written as DNA, the CDR3 is TGTGCCAGTAGTATAGATCCACCGAACACCGGGGAGCTGTTTTTT.

The V and J genes are TRBV29-1 and TRBJ2-3; 13 bases fit TRBD2. CDR1 is SQVTM, CDR2 ANQGSEA, per germline. V trimming: 3 bases; J trimming: 5 bases; junction bases outside the gene matches: 5. This CDR3 is 15 amino acids long. The CDR3 coding sequence is TGCAGCGTTGAGGAGACTAGCGGGGGGCTAGATACGCAGTATTTT. This translates into CSVEETSGGLDTQYF.

In nucleotides, the CDR3 is TGCGCCAGCAGCCAAGACCCGACAGGTCTTGGTAACATTCAGTACTTC. Protein: CASSQDPTGLGNIQYF. This chain uses TRBV4-3 with TRBJ2-4, with a possible D match to TRBD1 (6 bases). CDR1 and CDR2 (germline): LGHNA, YSLEER. The CDR3 sequence is 16 residues long. Trimming took 0 bases from V and 7 from J, leaving 16 bases between them.

This clonotype turned up a few times. J is TRBJ1-4 and V is TRBV7-9; D possibly corresponds to TRBD1 (6 bases). The CDR3 loop spans 15 amino acids. V lost 8 bases and J lost 0, with 13 bases in between. Germline-derived CDR1 and CDR2 are SEHNR and FQNEAQ (reference sequence). DNA of the CDR3: TGTGCCAGCGGGGGGGCGGGGACAACTAATGAAAAACTGTTTTTT. Translating it yields CASGGAGTTNEKLFF.

This clonotype was seen a handful of times. The chain employs TRBV2 and TRBJ2-3; 10 nucleotides align to TRBD1. There are 16 residues in the CDR3. V shed 1 base and J 6 bases; nucleotides not matched to a gene: 7. Germline-derived CDR1 and CDR2 are SNHLY and FYNNEI. CDR3 sequence: CASSEVGTGVADTQYF. In DNA form, the CDR3 reads TGTGCCAGCAGTGAAGTTGGGACAGGGGTTGCGGATACGCAGTATTTT.

This clonotype has only a few counts. The chain carries TRBV7-8 and TRBJ2-3; no clear D gene. The CDR3 loop spans 13 amino acids. Trimming cost V 4 bases and J 1 base, with 6 bases left between them. Germline values: CDR1 SGHVS, CDR2 FQNEAQ. CDR3 residues: CASSSAGTDTQYF. DNA of the CDR3: TGTGCCAGCAGCTCCGCTGGCACAGATACGCAGTATTTT.

The genes are TRBV10-3 and TRBJ2-5, with TRBD2 as a possible D gene (5 bases). Germline V CDR1 and CDR2: ENHRY, SYGVKD. With 6 bases removed from V and 2 bases from J, the gap between germline ends came to 13 bases. This CDR3 region has 14 residues. The CDR3 reads CAIRASGPQETQYF. CDR3 nucleotide sequence: TGTGCCATCAGGGCGAGCGGACCTCAAGAGACCCAGTACTTC.

This clonotype was counted a single time. The chain uses TRBV4-1 and TRBJ2-2; D is perhaps TRBD1 or TRBD2 (6 bases each). Germline V lookup: CDR1 MGHRA, CDR2 YSYEKL. The V and J ends lost 3 bases and 1 base respectively, with 15 bases between them. The CDR3 length is 17 residues. Written as DNA, the CDR3 is TGCGCCAGCAGCCACCCCCGGGGGCGGAAGAACACCGGGGAGCTGTTTTTT. Translated, it gives CASSHPRGRKNTGELFF.

This clonotype was seen a handful of times. The chain recombines TRBV4-3 with TRBJ2-3, with 9 bases matching TRBD1. The germline gives CDR1 LGHNA, CDR2 YSLEER. Losses at the gene ends were 4 bases for V and 4 bases for J; bases not matched to a gene: 12. The CDR3 is made up of 17 amino acids. The CDR3 loop is CASSLPSTGGNADTQYF. The CDR3 coding sequence is TGCGCCAGCAGCCTACCTTCGACAGGGGGGAACGCAGATACGCAGTATTTT.

This clonotype was seen more than once but under ten times. The chain uses TRBV11-3 and TRBJ2-1; maybe TRBD2 (6 bases). Germline CDR1 is SGHNT and CDR2 is YENEEA. This CDR3 contains 16 residues. Trimming removed 4 bases from V and 2 bases from J, with 15 bases in between. CDR3 sequence reads: CASSSQSGGPYNEQFF. Here the CDR3 DNA reads TGTGCCAGCAGCTCGCAGAGCGGAGGGCCCTACAATGAGCAGTTCTTC. Full variable domain (missing parts from reference TRBV11-3 and TRBJ2-1): EAGVVQSPRYKIIEKKQPVAFWCNPISGHNTLYWYLQNLGQGPELLIRYENEEAVDDSQLPKDRFSAERLKGVDSTLKIQPAELGDSAVYLCASSSQSGGPYNEQFFGPGTRLTVL.

This clonotype was observed a few times. The CDR3, as DNA: TGCGCCAGCAGCCCAGGGTCCCCCTTCTCGCTTTACAATGAGCAGTTCTTC. Encoded protein: CASSPGSPFSLYNEQFF. The genes are TRBV5-1 and TRBJ2-1; a possible D gene is TRBD1 (5 bases). Trimming shortened V by 4 bases and J by 4 bases, and 21 bases separated the two germline ends. The CDR3 totals 17 residues. In germline, CDR1 is SGHRS, CDR2 YFSETQ.

This chain joins TRBV7-6 and TRBJ2-3; D may be TRBD1 or TRBD2 (5 bases each). This CDR3 region has 13 residues. V lost 5 bases and J lost 4, with 10 bases in between. The germline gives CDR1 SGHVS, CDR2 FNYEAQ. The CDR3 is CASSPGTPDTQYF. In DNA, the CDR3 is TGTGCCAGCAGCCCGGGGACCCCAGATACGCAGTATTTT.

The V gene is TRBV12-3 or TRBV12-4, the J gene TRBJ1-2; D gene uncertain. Trimming removed 6 bases from V and 4 bases from J, with 9 bases in between. The CDR3 has 12 residues. The CDR3 protein is CASRNQAYGYTF. The CDR3 bases are TGTGCCAGCAGGAACCAGGCCTATGGCTACACCTTC.

The chain combines TRBV28 with TRBJ2-3; a possible D gene is TRBD1 (6 bases). V lost 3 bases and J lost 5, with 18 bases in between. The CDR3 contains 16 residues. Per germline, CDR1 MDHEN and CDR2 SYDVKM. The CDR3 region is CASSFKLTGDKDTQYF. The CDR3 region has the DNA TGTGCCAGCAGTTTCAAGTTGACAGGAGACAAAGATACGCAGTATTTT.